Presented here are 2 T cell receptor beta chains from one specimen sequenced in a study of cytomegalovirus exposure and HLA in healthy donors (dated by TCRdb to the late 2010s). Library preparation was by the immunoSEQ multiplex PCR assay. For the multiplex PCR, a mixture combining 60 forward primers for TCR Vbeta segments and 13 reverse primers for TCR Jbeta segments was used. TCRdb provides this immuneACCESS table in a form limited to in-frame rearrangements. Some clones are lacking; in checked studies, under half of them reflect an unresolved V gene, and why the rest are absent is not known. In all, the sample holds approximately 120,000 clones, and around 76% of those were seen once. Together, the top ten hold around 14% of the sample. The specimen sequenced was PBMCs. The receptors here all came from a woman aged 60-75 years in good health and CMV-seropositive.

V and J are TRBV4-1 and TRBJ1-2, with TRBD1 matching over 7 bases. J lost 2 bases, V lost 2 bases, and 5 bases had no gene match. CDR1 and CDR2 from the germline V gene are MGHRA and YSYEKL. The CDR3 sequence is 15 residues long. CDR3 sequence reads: CASSQTMTGNYGYTF. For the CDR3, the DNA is TGCGCCAGCAGCCAAACGATGACAGGGAACTATGGCTACACCTTC.

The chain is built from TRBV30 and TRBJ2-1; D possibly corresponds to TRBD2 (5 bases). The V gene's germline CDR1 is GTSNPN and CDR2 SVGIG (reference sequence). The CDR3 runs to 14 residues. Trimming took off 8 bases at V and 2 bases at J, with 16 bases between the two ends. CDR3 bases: TGTGCCGGCTCAACCGGGATCACCTACAATGAGCAGTTCTTC. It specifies CAGSTGITYNEQFF.